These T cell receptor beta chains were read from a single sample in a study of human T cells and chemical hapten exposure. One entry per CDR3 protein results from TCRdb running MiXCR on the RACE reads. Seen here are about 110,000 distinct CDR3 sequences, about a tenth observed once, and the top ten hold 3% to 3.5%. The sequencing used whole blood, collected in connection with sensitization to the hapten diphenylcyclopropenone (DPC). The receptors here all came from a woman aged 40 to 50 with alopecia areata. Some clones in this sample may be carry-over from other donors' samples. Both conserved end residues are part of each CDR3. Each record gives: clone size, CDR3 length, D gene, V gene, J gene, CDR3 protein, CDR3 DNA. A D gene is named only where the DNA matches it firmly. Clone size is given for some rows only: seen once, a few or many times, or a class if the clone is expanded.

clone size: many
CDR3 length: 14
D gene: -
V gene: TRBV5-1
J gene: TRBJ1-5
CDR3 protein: CASSPDGNNQPQHF
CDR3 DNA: TGCGCCAGCAGCCCCGACGGGAACAATCAGCCCCAGCATTTT

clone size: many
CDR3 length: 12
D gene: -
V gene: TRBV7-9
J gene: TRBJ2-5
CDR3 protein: CASSRDSGTQYF
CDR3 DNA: TGTGCCAGCAGCCGGGACTCCGGGACCCAGTACTTC

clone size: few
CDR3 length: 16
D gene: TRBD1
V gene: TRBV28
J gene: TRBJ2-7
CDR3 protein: CASSLLVQGEIYEQYF
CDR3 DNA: TGTGCCAGCAGTTTATTGGTACAGGGGGAGATCTACGAGCAGTACTTC

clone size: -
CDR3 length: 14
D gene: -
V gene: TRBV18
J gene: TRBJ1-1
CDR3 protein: CASSPRGINTEAFF
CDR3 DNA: TGTGCCAGCTCCCCCCGGGGGATAAACACTGAAGCTTTCTTT

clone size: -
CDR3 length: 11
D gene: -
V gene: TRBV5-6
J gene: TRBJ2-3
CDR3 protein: CVSSLSDTQYF
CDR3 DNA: TGTGTCAGCAGCCTTTCAGATACGCAGTATTTT

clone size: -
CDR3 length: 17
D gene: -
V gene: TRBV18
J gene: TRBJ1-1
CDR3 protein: CASSPQNLDSRTTEAFF
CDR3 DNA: TGTGCCAGCTCACCACAAAACTTGGACAGCCGGACCACTGAAGCTTTCTTT

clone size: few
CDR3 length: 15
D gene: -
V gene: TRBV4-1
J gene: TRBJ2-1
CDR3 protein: CASSQGQTDYNERFF
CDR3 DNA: TGCGCCAGCAGCCAAGGGCAGACCGACTACAATGAGCGGTTCTTC

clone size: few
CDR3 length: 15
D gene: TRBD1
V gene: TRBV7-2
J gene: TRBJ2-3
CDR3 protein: CASSPLTGSGDTQYF
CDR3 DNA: TGTGCCAGCAGCCCGTTGACAGGGTCGGGGGATACGCAGTATTTT

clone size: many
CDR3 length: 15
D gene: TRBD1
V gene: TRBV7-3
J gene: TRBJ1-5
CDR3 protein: CASSQKGAGNQPQHF
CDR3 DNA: TGTGCCAGCAGCCAAAAGGGGGCGGGAAATCAGCCCCAGCATTTT

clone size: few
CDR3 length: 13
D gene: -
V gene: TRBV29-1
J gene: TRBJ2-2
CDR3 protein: CSGGHPNTGELFF
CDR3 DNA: TGCAGCGGGGGACACCCTAACACCGGGGAGCTGTTTTTT

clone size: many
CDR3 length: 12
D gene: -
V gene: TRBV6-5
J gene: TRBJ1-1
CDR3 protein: CASSSRTAEAFF
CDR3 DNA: TGTGCCAGCAGTTCCAGGACAGCAGAAGCTTTCTTT

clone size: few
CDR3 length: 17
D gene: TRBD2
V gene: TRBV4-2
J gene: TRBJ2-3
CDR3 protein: CASSLELAGGIGDTQYF
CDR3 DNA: TGTGCCAGCAGCCTGGAACTAGCGGGGGGGATTGGAGATACGCAGTATTTT

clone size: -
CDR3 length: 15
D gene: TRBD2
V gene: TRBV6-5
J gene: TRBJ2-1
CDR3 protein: CASSRLGGEYNEQFF
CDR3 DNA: TGTGCCAGCAGCCGACTGGGGGGGGAGTACAATGAGCAGTTCTTC

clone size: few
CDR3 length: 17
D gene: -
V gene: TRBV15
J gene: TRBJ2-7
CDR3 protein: CATSPRVSRQDYYEQYF
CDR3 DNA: TGTGCCACCAGCCCACGGGTTTCCAGACAGGACTACTACGAGCAGTACTTC

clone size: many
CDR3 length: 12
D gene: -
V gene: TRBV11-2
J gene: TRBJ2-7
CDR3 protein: CASSASSYEQYF
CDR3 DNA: TGTGCCAGCAGCGCTAGCTCCTACGAGCAGTACTTC

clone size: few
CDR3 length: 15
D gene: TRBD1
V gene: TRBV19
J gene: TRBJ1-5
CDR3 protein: CASSILGRGTQPQHF
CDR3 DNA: TGTGCCAGTAGTATCCTAGGCAGGGGGACTCAGCCCCAGCATTTT

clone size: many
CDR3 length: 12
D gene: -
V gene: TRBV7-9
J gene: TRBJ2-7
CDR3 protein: CASSSQDYEQYF
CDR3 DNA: TGTGCCAGCAGCTCACAGGACTACGAGCAGTACTTC

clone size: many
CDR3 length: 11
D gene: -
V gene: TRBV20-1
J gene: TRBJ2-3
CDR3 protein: CSAIYEYTQYF
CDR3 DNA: TGCAGTGCTATTTACGAGTATACGCAGTATTTT

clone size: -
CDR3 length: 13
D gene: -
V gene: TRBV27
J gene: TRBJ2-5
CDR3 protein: CASSLFSQETQYF
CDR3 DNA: TGTGCCAGCAGTTTATTCAGCCAAGAGACCCAGTACTTC

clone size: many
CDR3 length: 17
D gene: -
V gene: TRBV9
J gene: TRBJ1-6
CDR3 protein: CASSVAQWTTNNSPLHF
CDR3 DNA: TGTGCCAGCAGCGTAGCTCAATGGACAACTAATAATTCACCCCTCCACTTT

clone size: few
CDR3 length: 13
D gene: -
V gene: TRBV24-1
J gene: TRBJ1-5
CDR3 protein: CATPGSGHQPQHF
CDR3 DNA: TGTGCCACCCCCGGGAGCGGACACCAGCCCCAGCATTTT

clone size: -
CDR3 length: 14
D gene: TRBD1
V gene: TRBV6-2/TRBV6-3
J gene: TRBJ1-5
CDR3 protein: CASKRDRGNQPQHF
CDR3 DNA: TGTGCCAGCAAAAGGGACAGGGGCAATCAGCCCCAGCATTTT

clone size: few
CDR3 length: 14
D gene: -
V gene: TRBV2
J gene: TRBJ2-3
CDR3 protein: CASSAQGLPDTQYF
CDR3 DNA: TGTGCCAGCAGTGCCCAAGGACTACCGGATACGCAGTATTTT

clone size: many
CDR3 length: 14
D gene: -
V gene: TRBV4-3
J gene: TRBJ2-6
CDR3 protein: CASSQGGGANVLTF
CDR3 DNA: TGCGCCAGCAGCCAAGGTGGAGGGGCCAACGTCCTGACTTTC

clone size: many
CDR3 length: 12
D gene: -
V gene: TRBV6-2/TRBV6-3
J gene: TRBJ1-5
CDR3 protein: CASSPSNQPQHF
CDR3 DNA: TGTGCCAGCAGCCCGAGCAATCAGCCCCAGCATTTT

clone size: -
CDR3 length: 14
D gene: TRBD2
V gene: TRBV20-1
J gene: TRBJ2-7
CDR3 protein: CSAQTSGGFYEQYF
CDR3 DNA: TGCAGTGCTCAGACTAGCGGGGGGTTCTACGAGCAGTACTTC

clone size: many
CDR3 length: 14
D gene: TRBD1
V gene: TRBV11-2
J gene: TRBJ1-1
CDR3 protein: CASSPGTAYTEAFF
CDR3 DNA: TGTGCCAGCAGCCCCGGGACAGCTTACACTGAAGCTTTCTTT

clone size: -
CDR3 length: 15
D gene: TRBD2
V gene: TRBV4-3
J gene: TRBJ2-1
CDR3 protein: CASSTRLATRNEQFF
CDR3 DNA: TGCGCCAGCAGCACCAGACTAGCGACCCGCAATGAGCAGTTCTTC

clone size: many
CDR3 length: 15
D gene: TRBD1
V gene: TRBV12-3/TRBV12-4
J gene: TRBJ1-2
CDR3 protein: CASSPGQGNGYGYTF
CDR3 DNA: TGTGCCAGCAGCCCCGGACAGGGCAACGGCTATGGCTACACCTTC

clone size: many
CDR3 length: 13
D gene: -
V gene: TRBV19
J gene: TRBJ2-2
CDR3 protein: CATGQGWTGELFF
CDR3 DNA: TGTGCCACGGGGCAGGGGTGGACCGGGGAGCTGTTTTTT

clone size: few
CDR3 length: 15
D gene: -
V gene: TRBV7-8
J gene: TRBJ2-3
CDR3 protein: CASSSWITSTDTQYF
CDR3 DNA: TGTGCCAGCAGCTCGTGGATTACTAGCACAGATACGCAGTATTTT

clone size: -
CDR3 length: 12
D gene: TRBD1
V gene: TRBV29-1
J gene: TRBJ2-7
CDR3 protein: CSGMTGGWEQYF
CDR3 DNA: TGCAGCGGCATGACAGGGGGCTGGGAGCAGTACTTC

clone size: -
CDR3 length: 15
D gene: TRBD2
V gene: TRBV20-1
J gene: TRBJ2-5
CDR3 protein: CSARGLAGLQETQYF
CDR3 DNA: TGCAGTGCTAGGGGACTAGCGGGGCTCCAAGAGACCCAGTACTTC

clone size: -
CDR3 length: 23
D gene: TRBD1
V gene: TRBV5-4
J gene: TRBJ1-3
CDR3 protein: CASSFWDRDLFPRKGLPGNTIYF
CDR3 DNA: TGTGCCAGCAGCTTTTGGGACAGGGACCTCTTCCCAAGAAAAGGTTTACCTGGAAACACCATATATTTT

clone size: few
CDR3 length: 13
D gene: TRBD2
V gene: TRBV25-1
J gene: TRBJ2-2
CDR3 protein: CASRGGFTGELFF
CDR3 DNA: TGTGCCAGCAGGGGAGGGTTCACCGGGGAGCTGTTTTTT

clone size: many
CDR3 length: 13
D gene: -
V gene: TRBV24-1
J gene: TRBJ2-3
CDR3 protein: CATSTGTPDTQYF
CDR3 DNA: TGTGCCACCAGTACGGGGACGCCAGATACGCAGTATTTT

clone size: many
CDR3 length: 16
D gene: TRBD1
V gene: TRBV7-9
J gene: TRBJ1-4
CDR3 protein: CASSRLRTGDNEKLFF
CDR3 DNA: TGTGCCAGCAGCCGCCTCAGGACAGGGGATAATGAAAAACTGTTTTTT

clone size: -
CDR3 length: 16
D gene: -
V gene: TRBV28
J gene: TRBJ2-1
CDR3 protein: CATLPPGGGGTDEQFF
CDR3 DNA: TGTGCCACCTTACCTCCTGGGGGAGGGGGCACGGATGAGCAGTTCTTC

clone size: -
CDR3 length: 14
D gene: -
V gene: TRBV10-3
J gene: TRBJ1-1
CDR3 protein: CAISESGLNTEAFF
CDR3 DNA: TGTGCCATCAGTGAGTCGGGGTTGAACACTGAAGCTTTCTTT

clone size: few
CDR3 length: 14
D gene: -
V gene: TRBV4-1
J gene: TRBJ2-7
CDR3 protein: CASSPQAATYEQYF
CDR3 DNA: TGCGCCAGCAGCCCCCAGGCGGCGACCTACGAGCAGTACTTC

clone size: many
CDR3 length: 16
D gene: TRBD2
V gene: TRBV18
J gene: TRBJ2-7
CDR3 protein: CASSPAAGGPPYEQYF
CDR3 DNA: TGTGCCAGCTCACCAGCGGCGGGGGGACCCCCCTACGAGCAGTACTTC

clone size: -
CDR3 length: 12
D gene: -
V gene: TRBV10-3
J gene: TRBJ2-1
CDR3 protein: CAISPGYNEQFF
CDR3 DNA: TGTGCCATCAGTCCGGGCTACAATGAGCAGTTCTTC

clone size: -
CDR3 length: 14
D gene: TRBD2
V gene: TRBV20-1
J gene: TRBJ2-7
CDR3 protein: CSARRTGGGFEQYF
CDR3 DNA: TGCAGTGCTAGAAGGACGGGGGGAGGGTTCGAGCAGTACTTC

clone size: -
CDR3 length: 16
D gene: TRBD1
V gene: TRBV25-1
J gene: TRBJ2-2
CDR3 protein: CASSRMGQPNTGELFF
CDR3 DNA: TGTGCCAGCAGTCGGATGGGACAGCCGAACACCGGGGAGCTGTTTTTT

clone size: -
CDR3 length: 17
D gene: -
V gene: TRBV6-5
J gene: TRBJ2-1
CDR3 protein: CASSIRAFEGAYNEQFF
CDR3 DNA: TGTGCCAGCAGTATCCGGGCCTTCGAAGGGGCCTACAATGAGCAGTTCTTC

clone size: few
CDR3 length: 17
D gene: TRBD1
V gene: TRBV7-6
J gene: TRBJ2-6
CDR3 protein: CASSRGTGVSGANVLTF
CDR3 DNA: TGTGCCAGCAGCCGAGGGACAGGGGTATCTGGGGCCAACGTCCTGACTTTC

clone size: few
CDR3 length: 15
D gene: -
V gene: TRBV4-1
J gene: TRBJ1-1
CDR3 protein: CASSQVIRENTEAFF
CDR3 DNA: TGCGCCAGCAGCCAAGTTATCAGGGAGAACACTGAAGCTTTCTTT

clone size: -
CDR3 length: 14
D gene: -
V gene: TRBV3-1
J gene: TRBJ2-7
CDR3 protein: CASSPTTVGAEQYF
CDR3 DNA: TGTGCCAGCAGCCCGACGACAGTAGGGGCCGAGCAGTACTTC

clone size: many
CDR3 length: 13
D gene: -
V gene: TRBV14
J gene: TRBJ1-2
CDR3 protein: CASSSTVSYGYTF
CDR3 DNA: TGTGCCAGCAGCTCAACAGTTTCCTATGGCTACACCTTC

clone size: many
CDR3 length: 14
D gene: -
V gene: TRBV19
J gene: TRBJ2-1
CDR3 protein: CASSSQSSYNEQFF
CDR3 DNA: TGTGCCAGTAGTAGTCAAAGCTCCTACAATGAGCAGTTCTTC

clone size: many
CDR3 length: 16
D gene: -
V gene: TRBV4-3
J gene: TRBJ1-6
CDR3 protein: CASSQTVDSYNSPLHF
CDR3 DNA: TGCGCCAGCAGCCAAACAGTAGACTCCTATAATTCACCCCTCCACTTT

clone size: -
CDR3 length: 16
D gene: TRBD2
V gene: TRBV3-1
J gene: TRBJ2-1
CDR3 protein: CASSQAGRGNHNEQFF
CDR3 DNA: TGTGCCAGCAGCCAAGCGGGGCGGGGGAACCACAATGAGCAGTTCTTC